Below, one TCR beta chain is given with its context. The CDR3 runs 13 residues. Germline V CDR1 and CDR2: GTSNPN, SVGIG (reference sequence). With 2 bases removed from V and 7 bases from J, the gap between germline ends came to 14 bases. Profiling relied on immunoSEQ multiplex PCR, and the TCRdb table lists in-frame clones only, not all of them. The sample holds some 94,000 clones; roughly 90% are singletons and the top ten take about 3.4%. This sample was taken from a study of OX40 agonist ivuxolimab in advanced cancers. The input for sequencing was CD4+ or CD8+ T cells sorted from blood, taken in a trial of the OX40 agonist ivuxolimab. The receptor was derived from an adult with an advanced solid tumor such as melanoma, head and neck, liver or kidney cancer. This chain links TRBV30 with TRBJ1-1; D is possibly TRBD1 (6 bases). CDR3 in amino acids: CAWSSGGAVEAFF. CDR3 sequence (DNA): TGTGCCTGGAGTTCCGGGGGCGCGGTTGAAGCTTTCTTT.